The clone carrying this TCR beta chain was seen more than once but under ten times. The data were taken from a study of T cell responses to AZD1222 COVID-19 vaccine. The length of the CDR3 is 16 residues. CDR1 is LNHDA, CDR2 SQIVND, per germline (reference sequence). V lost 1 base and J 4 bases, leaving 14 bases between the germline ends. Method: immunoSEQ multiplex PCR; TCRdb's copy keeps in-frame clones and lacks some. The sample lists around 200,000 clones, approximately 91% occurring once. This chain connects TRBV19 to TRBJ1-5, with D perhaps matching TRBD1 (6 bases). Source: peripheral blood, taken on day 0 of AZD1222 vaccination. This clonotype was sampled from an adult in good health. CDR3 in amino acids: CASSIGWGGPNQPQHF. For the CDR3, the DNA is TGTGCCAGTAGTATAGGATGGGGGGGCCCAAATCAGCCCCAGCATTTT. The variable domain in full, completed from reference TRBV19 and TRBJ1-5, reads DGGITQSPKYLFRKEGQNVTLSCEQNLNHDAMYWYRQDPGQGLRLIYYSQIVNDFQKGDIAEGYSVSREKKESFPLTVTSAQKNPTAFYLCASSIGWGGPNQPQHFGDGTRLSIL.